The entry that follows covers one TCR beta chain sequence. Its antigen is currently not known. A far larger clone is one base from this, pointing to a likely read error. This sample includes further DNA sequences coding for the same CDR3. TCR CDR3 regions were amplified from genomic DNA by multiplex PCR using the deep immunoSEQ assay. Genomic DNA extracted from each cell subset was distributed evenly over all wells of several immunoSEQ 96-well plates, and each plate served as one replicate. For unsorted PBMC, around 330 ng genomic DNA, equal to 30,000 or so T cell genomes, was loaded into each replicate PCR. Ten immunoSEQ deep assay plates were used to sequence unsorted PBMC genomic DNA. Purified libraries were quantified with a Qubit 3.0 fluorometer, sized on a Bioanalyzer 2100, and re-quantified with the KAPA Library Quantification kit. Every immunoSEQ 96-well plate was sequenced on a separate single-read 150-cycle Illumina NextSeq 550 flow cell. Regarding the original processing steps: The immunoSEQ output contained only junctional sequences without quality scores, so filtering could not match that applied to full-length reads. Sequences were annotated with PyIR, a Python wrapper for IgBLAST v1.9, and V/J genes and CDR3 were assigned using IMGT germline references. Reads with weak V/J assignments (E-value above 1e-6), missing CDR3, stop codons, out-of-frame junctions, or ambiguous translated residues were removed. A V3J clonotype was defined by an identical inferred V gene, J gene, and CDR3 amino acid sequence. Percentage overlap between repertoires was computed as shared unique clonotypes divided by the size of the smaller repertoire. RTK rarefaction, the Chao1 estimator, and Recon v2.1 estimates of unobserved clonotypes were used to assess repertoire richness. The source is immuneACCESS, and TCRdb retained only in-frame sequences with V and J called. Part of the clones is not carried over; for the studies checked, unresolved V genes explain less than half of this, and the remainder is unexplained. V, J and clone size are taken as reported in that table, and D and trimming were inferred from the DNA itself. Counted in this sample were some 500,000 clones; 75% to 80% of them appeared once. The top ten constitute more than 10% of the sample.

This sample stems from a study of shared clonotypes between healthy human individuals (TCRdb year 2020). Study-level background: The cohort comprised a couple of women and a few men aged 18 to 49 years. The study deeply sequenced blood TCR repertoires of 5 or 6 healthy adults to estimate repertoire size and the extent of clonotype sharing between individuals. To increase sequencing depth and limit assay-specific biases, TCR repertoire library preparation and sequencing were carried out by different laboratories using diverse techniques. Leukapheresis yielded between about 0.9 and 9.5 billion PBMCs per donor. The study at large found these results: Because the study included only a small number of donors, the genetic and exposure-history diversity represented was limited. Pairwise subsampling led to the expectation that sequencing depth would affect the degree of clonotype sharing among donors. Sampling was restricted to blood, and TCR repertoires in tissues likely differ from the TCR repertoires found in blood.

The donors were healthy, HIV-negative adults who had no recently reported acute infections or vaccinations. All donors were Caucasian adults living in Nashville, Tennessee, USA. For unsorted samples, some 100 million PBMCs were counted and genomic DNA was extracted with the QIAamp DNA Blood Mini kit. Blood was obtained by leukapheresis, after which PBMCs were separated by Ficoll-Histopaque density gradient centrifugation and cryopreserved in liquid nitrogen vapor phase. The germline V gene encodes CDR1 SQVTM and CDR2 ANQGSEA. Reading from cysteine to phenylalanine, the CDR3 counts 15 amino acids. Only the CDR3 DNA is retained, 45 bases long and in frame from the first base.

The source is a woman between 40 and 55 years old in good health. Some clones in this sample may be carry-over from other donors' samples. The sequenced sample consisted of PBMCs. The chain is assembled from TRBV29-1 and TRBJ2-1; 8 central nucleotides agree with TRBD2. This receptor carries the CDR3 CSVERSGGLINEQFF. The DNA reads TGCAGCGTTGAACGATCGGGGGGGCTGATCAATGAACAGTTCTTC.